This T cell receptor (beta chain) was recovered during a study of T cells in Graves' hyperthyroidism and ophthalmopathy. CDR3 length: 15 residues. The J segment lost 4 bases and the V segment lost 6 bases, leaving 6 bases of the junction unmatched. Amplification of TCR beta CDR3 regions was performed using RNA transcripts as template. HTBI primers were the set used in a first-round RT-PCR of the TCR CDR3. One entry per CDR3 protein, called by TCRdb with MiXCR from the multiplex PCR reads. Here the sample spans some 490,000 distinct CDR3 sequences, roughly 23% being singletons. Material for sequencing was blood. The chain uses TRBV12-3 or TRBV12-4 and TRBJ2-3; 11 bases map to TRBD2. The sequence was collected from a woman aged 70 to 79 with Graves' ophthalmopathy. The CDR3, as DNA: TGTGCCAGCAGCCAAACTAGCGGGAGTGCAGATACGCAGTATTTT. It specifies CASSQTSGSADTQYF.